This T cell receptor beta chain was identified in a study of OX40 agonist ivuxolimab in advanced cancers. This clone rates as medium-sized. Its antigen is still unknown. Notes on the study in general: Clonal expansion was seen in CD4+ and CD8+ blood T cells by week 6 at 0.1 to 3.0 mg/kg.

The cohort excluded patients with autoimmune disease history or systemic immunosuppression. Assay: immunoSEQ multiplex PCR; the TCRdb copy retains only in-frame clones and omits some. Of some 30,000 clones listed, approximately 80% are singletons. This CDR3 is built from 17 residues. Germline CDR1 reads SGHAT; CDR2 reads FQNNGV. V lost 5 bases to trimming and J lost 0 bases, with 20 bases between them. The TCR was taken from an adult with an advanced solid tumor such as melanoma, head and neck, liver or kidney cancer. The chain couples TRBV11-2 to TRBJ2-7; unclear D gene. The sample was CD4+ or CD8+ T cells sorted from blood, taken in a trial of the OX40 agonist ivuxolimab. CDR3 sequence reads: CASSPTVGPLSSYEQYF. CDR3 bases: TGTGCCAGCAGCCCAACCGTCGGGCCACTCAGCTCCTACGAGCAGTACTTC.